Each of the 21 T cell receptor beta chains below was sequenced from the same sample in a study of chemoradiotherapy in HPV16-positive cancers (dated by TCRdb to 2021 to 2024). Libraries came from the immunoSEQ multiplex PCR assay. This immuneACCESS table, as held by TCRdb, lists in-frame sequences with V and J called but not all clones. Of the missing ones, under half trace to an unresolved V gene in checked studies; the others have no known cause. In all, the sample holds 1,500 to 2,000 clones, and 81% of those were seen once. Clones ranked in the top ten supply approximately 10% of the sample. The sequencing used tumor tissue, collected from a patient who underwent chemoradiotherapy. Receptor source: a human donor with HPV-associated anogenital cancer.

The gene calls are TRBV11-2 and TRBJ2-1; a possible D gene is TRBD1 (6 bases). Germline values: CDR1 SGHAT, CDR2 FQNNGV. The CDR3 is 13 residues long. The V gene lost 3 bases and the J gene lost 9 bases, with 12 bases spanning the gap. In DNA form, the CDR3 reads TGTGCCAGCAGCTTCTCTACAGGGACTGAGCAGTTCTTC. Translating gives CASSFSTGTEQFF.

CDR3 DNA: TGCGCCAGCAGTGAGATAGTGGGAAGGGCCAACTACGAGCAGTACTTC. Its translation: CASSEIVGRANYEQYF. V usage is TRBV10-2 and J usage is TRBJ2-7; no definite D call. The CDR3 length is 16 residues. Germline V lookup: CDR1 WSHSY, CDR2 SAAADI. Between the trimmed V and J ends, which lost 2 bases and 3 bases, there was a span of 17 bases.

The gene calls are TRBV12-5 and TRBJ2-3, with D perhaps TRBD2 (6 bases). Germline V gene lookup returns CDR1 LGHNT and CDR2 FRNRAP. The CDR3 consists of 16 residues. Trimming pared 6 bases from V and 4 bases from J, leaving 20 bases between. The CDR3 nucleotides are TGTGCTAGTGGCCCTGAATCCCGGGAGTGGGCAGATACGCAGTATTTT. This gives the protein CASGPESREWADTQYF.

This clone was counted once. The rearrangement uses TRBV6-5 and TRBJ2-1, with 8 positions matching TRBD2. V lost 4 bases to trimming and J lost 0 bases; unmatched junction nucleotides: 2. Germline V gene lookup returns CDR1 MNHEY and CDR2 SVGAGI. The length of the CDR3 is 15 residues. In nucleotides, the CDR3 is TGTGCCAGCAGTTCACTAGCGGCCTCCTACAATGAGCAGTTCTTC. Translated: CASSSLAASYNEQFF.

The V call is TRBV2, the J call TRBJ1-1; D is undetermined. Trimming took 7 bases from V and 1 from J, leaving 10 bases between them. Germline V gene sequence: CDR1 SNHLY, CDR2 FYNNEI. The CDR3 loop spans 13 amino acids. The CDR3 DNA reads as TGTGCCAGCAACTTAGACACGAACACTGAAGCTTTCTTT. Amino acid sequence: CASNLDTNTEAFF.

This rearrangement joins TRBV7-9 to TRBJ2-1, with 7 positions matching TRBD1. Germline V gene data show CDR1 as SEHNR and CDR2 as FQNEAQ (reference sequence). The J segment lost 1 base and the V segment lost 5 bases, leaving 8 bases of the junction unmatched. This CDR3 is 16 amino acids long. The CDR3 nucleotides read TGTGCCAGCAGCCCACTAGGGGGCCAGTCCTACAATGAGCAGTTCTTC. Encoded protein: CASSPLGGQSYNEQFF.

The chain links TRBV9 to TRBJ2-5; 8 bases fit TRBD2. V was clipped by 0 bases and J by 5 bases; unmatched bases: 9. Germline V gene sequence: CDR1 SGDLS, CDR2 YYNGEE. The CDR3 runs 16 residues. CDR3 loop: CASSVGAGDGYETQYF. Written as DNA, the CDR3 is TGTGCCAGCAGCGTAGGAGCGGGAGACGGGTATGAGACCCAGTACTTC.

The chain combines TRBV15 with TRBJ1-1; TRBD1 matches at 7 bases. The germline gives CDR1 LNHNV, CDR2 YYDKDF (reference sequence). Losses at the gene ends were 0 bases for V and 1 base for J; bases not matched to a gene: 5. The CDR3 length is 16 residues. The CDR3 sequence is CATSREGGWQNTEAFF. Written as DNA, the CDR3 is TGTGCCACCAGCAGAGAAGGGGGCTGGCAGAACACTGAAGCTTTCTTT.

V usage is TRBV6-6 and J usage is TRBJ2-1; D call uncertain. The CDR3 sequence is 15 residues long. Germline values: CDR1 MNHNY, CDR2 SVGAGI (reference sequence). V was cut by 6 bases and J by 0 bases, with 12 bases left in between. The DNA of the CDR3 is TGTGCCAGCAGATCGAGCCGGAGCTCCTACAATGAGCAGTTCTTC. This sequence encodes CASRSSRSSYNEQFF.

The chain joins TRBV30 to TRBJ2-7; TRBD2 is a possible D gene (5 bases). Germline CDR1 GTSNPN, CDR2 SVGIG (reference sequence). This CDR3 comprises 13 residues. The V gene lost 3 bases and the J gene lost 3 bases, with 12 bases spanning the gap. The CDR3 loop reads CAWRRGKGYEQYF. For the CDR3, the DNA is TGTGCCTGGAGACGGGGAAAGGGCTACGAGCAGTACTTC.

The chain links TRBV19 to TRBJ1-1; D not certain. Germline assignment: CDR1 LNHDA and CDR2 SQIVND (reference sequence). The V end lost 5 bases, the J end lost 3 bases, and 13 bases lay between the germline ends. The CDR3 has 14 residues. DNA for the CDR3: TGTGCCAGTAGTCCCTTCGCGCCCTACACTGAAGCTTTCTTT. Protein sequence: CASSPFAPYTEAFF.

The chain recombines TRBV5-1 with TRBJ2-2; 8 nucleotides agree with TRBD1. CDR1 SGHRS and CDR2 YFSETQ come from the germline V gene. The V and J ends lost 4 bases and 4 bases, in that order; junction bases with no gene match: 6. The CDR3 extends over 15 amino acids. CDR3 in DNA: TGCGCCAGCAGCCATGGACAGGGTAGCACCGGGGAGCTGTTTTTT. Protein sequence: CASSHGQGSTGELFF.

The rearrangement joins TRBV5-1 to TRBJ2-6; the D gene is possibly TRBD2 (7 bases). CDR3 size: 18 residues. Trimming removed 0 bases at V and 2 bases at J, with 15 bases between. Germline CDR1 SGHRS, CDR2 YFSETQ. CDR3 coding DNA: TGCGCCAGCAGCTTGGGGGGGGGCCTGGGAGCTGGGGCCAACGTCCTGACTTTC. This encodes CASSLGGGLGAGANVLTF.

The chain joins TRBV7-9 to TRBJ2-2; D uncertain. Germline V gene data show CDR1 as SEHNR and CDR2 as FQNEAQ (reference sequence). This CDR3 is built from 14 residues. The ends were cut back, 5 bases at V and 6 bases at J, with 13 bases in the middle. In DNA form, the CDR3 reads TGTGCCAGCAGCCCGTTTTTAGGACCCGGGGAGCTGTTTTTT. It translates to CASSPFLGPGELFF.

The CDR3 region is CASSTSLAGGPIGEQYF. CDR3 bases: TGCGCCAGCAGCACATCACTAGCGGGAGGGCCCATAGGAGAGCAGTACTTC. The rearrangement joins TRBV5-1 to TRBJ2-7, with 13 nucleotides matching TRBD2. The ends lost 4 bases at V and 7 bases at J; junction bases unmatched: 14. Germline V lookup: CDR1 SGHRS, CDR2 YFSETQ. This CDR3 has 17 amino acids.

The chain carries TRBV7-6 and TRBJ2-2; 7 nucleotides agree with TRBD2. The CDR3 is made up of 15 amino acids. Trimming removed 4 bases from V and 7 bases from J; junction bases left unmatched: 9. Germline-derived CDR1 and CDR2 are SGHVS and FNYEAQ. CDR3 bases: TGTGCCAGCAGCTCCTTGGGCGGGAGTGTCGGGGAGCTGTTTTTT. Translation gives CASSSLGGSVGELFF.

The CDR3 here is CSVEDRGTGGGDGYTF. The CDR3 DNA reads as TGCAGCGTTGAAGATCGAGGGACAGGGGGCGGCGATGGCTACACCTTC. This rearrangement joins TRBV29-1 to TRBJ1-2, with 12 bases fitting TRBD1. Looked up from germline, CDR1 is SQVTM and CDR2 is ANQGSEA. The J segment lost 6 bases and the V segment lost 0 bases, leaving 8 bases of the junction unmatched. The CDR3 sequence is 16 residues long.

This sequence joins TRBV7-6 and TRBJ2-1, with TRBD2 as a possible D gene (5 bases). This CDR3 spans 19 amino acids. From germline, CDR1 is SGHVS and CDR2 FNYEAQ. V was clipped by 5 bases and J by 5 bases, with 28 bases between them. CDR3 sequence (DNA): TGTGCCAGCAGCCGGAGATTGGCGGGTCACCTTACGGTGGACAATGAGCAGTTCTTC. Its protein is CASSRRLAGHLTVDNEQFF.

The J gene is TRBJ2-3, the V gene TRBV27; D gene unclear. Trimming stripped 9 bases from V and 6 bases from J, with 22 bases between. Germline V lookup: CDR1 MNHEY, CDR2 SMNVEV (reference sequence). This CDR3 region has 15 residues. CDR3 loop: CASALSNYLGDTQYF. The DNA for the CDR3 is TGTGCCAGTGCTCTGTCTAATTACCTAGGGGATACGCAGTATTTT.

This chain links TRBV6-5 with TRBJ1-1; D gene unclear. The germline V gene has CDR1 MNHEY and CDR2 SVGAGI. The CDR3 runs 14 residues. Trimming shortened V by 7 bases and J by 6 bases, and 18 bases separated the two germline ends. The CDR3 coding sequence is TGTGCCAGCATTAAGGAGGCCGGGCAAGCTGAAGCTTTCTTT. Amino acids: CASIKEAGQAEAFF.

This chain uses TRBV19 with TRBJ2-1; possible D gene TRBD1, 5 bases. CDR1 and CDR2 (germline): LNHDA, SQIVND (reference sequence). This CDR3 contains 13 residues. V was cut by 5 bases and J by 8 bases, with 13 bases left in between. The CDR3 is CASSFRVQYEQFF. CDR3 DNA sequence: TGTGCCAGTAGTTTCAGGGTACAGTATGAGCAGTTCTTC.